This TCR beta chain was found in a study of Ad26.COV2.S vaccination and SARS-CoV-2 variants. The J segment lost 1 base and the V segment lost 5 bases, leaving 3 bases of the junction unmatched. The CDR3 is 14 amino acids. Germline loops: CDR1 SGHVS, CDR2 FNYEAQ. Sequencing used immunoSEQ multiplex PCR; TCRdb keeps in-frame clones, though not all of them. This table has some 340,000 clones, approximately 86% appearing once. Treatment reported: some 20 received Ad26.COV2.S at low or high dose, single or two shots; 5 received placebo; per-sample allocation not given. On day 63 after the first injection, vaccine and placebo recipients gave samples.

The receptor comes from a person between 18 and 59 years old who received the Ad26.COV2.S COVID-19 vaccine or a placebo. V usage is TRBV7-6 and J usage is TRBJ1-1; TRBD1 aligns across 8 bases. The sequences come from peripheral blood, collected in a trial of Ad26.COV2.S vaccine versus placebo. CDR3 in DNA: TGTGCCAGCAGCGCCGGGACAGGGAACACTGAAGCTTTCTTT. This translates into CASSAGTGNTEAFF.